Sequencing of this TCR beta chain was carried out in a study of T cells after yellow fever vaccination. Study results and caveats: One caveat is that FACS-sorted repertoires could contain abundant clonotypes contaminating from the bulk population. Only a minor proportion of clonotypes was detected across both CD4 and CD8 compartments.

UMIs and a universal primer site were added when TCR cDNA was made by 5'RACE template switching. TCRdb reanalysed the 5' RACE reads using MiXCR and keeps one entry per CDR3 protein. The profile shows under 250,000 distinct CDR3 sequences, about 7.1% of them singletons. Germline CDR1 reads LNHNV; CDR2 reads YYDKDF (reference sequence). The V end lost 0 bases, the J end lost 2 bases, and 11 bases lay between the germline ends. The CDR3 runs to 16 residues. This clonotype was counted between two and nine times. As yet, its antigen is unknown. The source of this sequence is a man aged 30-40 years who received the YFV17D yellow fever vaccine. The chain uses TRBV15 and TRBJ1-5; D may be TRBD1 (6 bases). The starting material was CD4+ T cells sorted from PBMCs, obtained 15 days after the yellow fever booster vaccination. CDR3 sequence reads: CATSREQGERNQPQHF. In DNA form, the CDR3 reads TGTGCCACCAGCAGAGAACAGGGAGAACGCAATCAGCCCCAGCATTTT.